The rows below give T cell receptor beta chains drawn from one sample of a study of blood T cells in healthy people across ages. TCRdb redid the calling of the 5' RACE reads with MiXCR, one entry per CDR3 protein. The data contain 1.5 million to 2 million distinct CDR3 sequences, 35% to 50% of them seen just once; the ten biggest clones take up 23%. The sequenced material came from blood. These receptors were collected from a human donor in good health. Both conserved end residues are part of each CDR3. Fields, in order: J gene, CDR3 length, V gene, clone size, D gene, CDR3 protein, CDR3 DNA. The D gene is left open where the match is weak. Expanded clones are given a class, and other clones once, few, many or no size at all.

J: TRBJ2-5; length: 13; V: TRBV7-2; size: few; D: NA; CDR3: CASSQSSGETQYF; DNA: TGTGCCAGCAGCCAAAGCAGCGGAGAGACCCAGTACTTC
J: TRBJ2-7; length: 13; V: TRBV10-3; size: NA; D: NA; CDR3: CAIREGGDYEQYF; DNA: TGTGCCATCAGGGAGGGGGGCGACTACGAGCAGTACTTC
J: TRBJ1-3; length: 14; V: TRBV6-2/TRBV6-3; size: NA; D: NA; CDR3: CASLAREAGNTIYF; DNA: TGTGCCAGCTTAGCGCGAGAGGCTGGAAACACCATATATTTT
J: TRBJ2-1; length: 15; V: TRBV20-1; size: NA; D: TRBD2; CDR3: CSATLAGFAYNEQFF; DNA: TGCAGTGCTACCTTAGCGGGGTTCGCCTACAATGAGCAGTTCTTC
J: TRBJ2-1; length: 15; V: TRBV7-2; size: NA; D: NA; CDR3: CASSLSDRLYNEQFF; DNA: TGTGCCAGCAGCTTAAGTGATCGTTTGTACAATGAGCAGTTCTTC
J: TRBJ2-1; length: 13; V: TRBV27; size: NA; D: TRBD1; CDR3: CASSPQGASEQFF; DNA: TGTGCCAGCAGTCCCCAGGGGGCGAGTGAGCAGTTCTTC
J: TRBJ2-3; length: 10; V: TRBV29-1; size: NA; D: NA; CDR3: CSTDTDTQYF; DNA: TGCAGCACAGACACAGATACGCAGTATTTT
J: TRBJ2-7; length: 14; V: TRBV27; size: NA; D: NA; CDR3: CASSNTGLDYGQYF; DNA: TGTGCCAGCAGCAATACAGGGCTGGACTACGGGCAGTACTTC
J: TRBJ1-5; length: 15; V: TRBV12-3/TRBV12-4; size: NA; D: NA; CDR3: CASSAPGVGYQPQHF; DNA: TGTGCCAGCAGTGCCCCCGGGGTCGGGTATCAGCCCCAGCATTTT
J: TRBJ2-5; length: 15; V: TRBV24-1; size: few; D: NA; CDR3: CATSETRGSQETQYF; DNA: TGTGCCACCAGTGAAACCAGGGGATCTCAAGAGACCCAGTACTTC
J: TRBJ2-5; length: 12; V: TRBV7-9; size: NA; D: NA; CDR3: CASSLDMETQYF; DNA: TGTGCCAGCAGCTTAGATATGGAGACCCAGTACTTC
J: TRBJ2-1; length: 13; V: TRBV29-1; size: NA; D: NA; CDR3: CSVDTDQGYEQFF; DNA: TGCAGCGTTGACACCGATCAGGGGTATGAGCAGTTCTTC
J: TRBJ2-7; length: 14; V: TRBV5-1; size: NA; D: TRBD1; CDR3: CASSLSTGAYEQYF; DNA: TGCGCCAGCAGCTTGAGTACAGGGGCCTACGAGCAGTACTTC
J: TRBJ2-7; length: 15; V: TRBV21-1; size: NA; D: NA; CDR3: CASSKGGRGTYEQYF; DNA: TGTGCCAGCAGCAAGGGGGGACGGGGGACCTACGAGCAGTACTTC
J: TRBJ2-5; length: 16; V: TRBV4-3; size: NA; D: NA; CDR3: CASSQGIGDIEETQYF; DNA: TGCGCCAGCAGCCAAGGGATTGGAGACATTGAAGAGACCCAGTACTTC
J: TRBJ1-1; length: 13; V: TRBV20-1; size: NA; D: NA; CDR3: CGARDKGDTEAFF; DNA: TGCGGTGCTAGAGATAAGGGGGACACTGAAGCTTTCTTT
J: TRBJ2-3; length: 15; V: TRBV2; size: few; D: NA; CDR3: CASEDDAGWTDTQYF; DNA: TGTGCCAGCGAGGACGACGCGGGGTGGACAGATACGCAGTATTTT
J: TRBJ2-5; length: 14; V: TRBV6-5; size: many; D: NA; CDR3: CASRTLAYGETQYF; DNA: TGTGCCAGCAGGACCTTGGCCTACGGGGAGACCCAGTACTTC
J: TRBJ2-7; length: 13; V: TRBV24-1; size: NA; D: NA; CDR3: CATSDLPSNEQDF; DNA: TGTGCCACCAGTGATTTGCCCAGCAATGAGCAGGACTTC
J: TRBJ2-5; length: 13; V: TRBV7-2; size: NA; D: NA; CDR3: CASSLQESETQYF; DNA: TGTGCCAGCAGCTTACAAGAAAGTGAGACCCAGTACTTC
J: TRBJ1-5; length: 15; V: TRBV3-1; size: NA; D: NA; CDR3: CASSQAPGENQPQHF; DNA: TGTGCCAGCAGCCAAGCGCCAGGGGAAAATCAGCCCCAGCATTTT
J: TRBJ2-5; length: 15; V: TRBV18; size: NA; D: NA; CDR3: CASSPRGGHGETQYF; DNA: TGTGCCAGCTCACCACGGGGGGGCCATGGAGAGACCCAGTACTTC
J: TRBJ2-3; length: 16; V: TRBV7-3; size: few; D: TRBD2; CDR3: CASSLIGGVRTDTQYF; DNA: TGTGCCAGCAGCTTAATTGGGGGGGTACGCACAGATACGCAGTATTTT
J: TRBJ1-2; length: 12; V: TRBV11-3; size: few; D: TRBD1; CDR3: CASRGQGDGYTF; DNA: TGTGCCAGCCGTGGACAGGGAGATGGCTACACCTTC
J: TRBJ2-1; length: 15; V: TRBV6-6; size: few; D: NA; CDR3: CASSRPGRPEDEQFF; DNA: TGTGCCAGCAGTCGACCGGGACGCCCAGAGGATGAGCAGTTCTTC
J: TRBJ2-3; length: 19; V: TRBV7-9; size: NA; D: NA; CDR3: CASSLSVIAQGTLTDTQYF; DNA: TGTGCCAGCAGCTTAAGTGTAATAGCACAGGGGACTCTCACAGATACGCAGTATTTT
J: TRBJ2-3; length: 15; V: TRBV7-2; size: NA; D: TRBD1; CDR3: CASSPRTGGPDTQYF; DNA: TGTGCCAGCAGCCCGAGGACAGGGGGCCCAGATACGCAGTATTTT
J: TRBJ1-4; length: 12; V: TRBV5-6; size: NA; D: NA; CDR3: CASSGGSGKLFF; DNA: TGTGCCAGCAGCGGGGGGAGTGGGAAACTGTTTTTT
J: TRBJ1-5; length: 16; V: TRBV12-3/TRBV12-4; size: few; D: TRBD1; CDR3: CASSLQGAAGNQPQHF; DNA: TGTGCCAGCAGTCTTCAGGGGGCCGCTGGCAATCAGCCCCAGCATTTT
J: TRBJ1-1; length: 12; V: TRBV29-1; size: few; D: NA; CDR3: CSVSGPVVGAFF; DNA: TGCAGCGTTTCAGGGCCCGTTGTCGGAGCTTTCTTT
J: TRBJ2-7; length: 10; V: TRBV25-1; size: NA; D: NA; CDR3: CASEWDKRYF; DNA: TGTGCCAGCGAATGGGACAAAAGGTACTTC
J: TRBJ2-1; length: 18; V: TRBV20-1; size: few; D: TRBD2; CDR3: CSARLKKGLAGRYNEQFF; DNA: TGCAGTGCTAGACTCAAGAAGGGACTAGCGGGAAGGTACAATGAGCAGTTCTTC
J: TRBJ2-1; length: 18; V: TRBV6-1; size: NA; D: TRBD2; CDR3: CASRPTSGGSLTYNEQFF; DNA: TGTGCCAGCAGGCCTACTAGCGGGGGTTCCTTGACCTACAATGAGCAGTTCTTC
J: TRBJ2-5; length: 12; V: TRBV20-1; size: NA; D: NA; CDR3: CTAGRNQETQYF; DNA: TGCACCGCGGGGAGGAACCAAGAGACCCAGTACTTC
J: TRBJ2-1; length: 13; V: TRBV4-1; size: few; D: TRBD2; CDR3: CASWGGGASEQFF; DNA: TGCGCCAGCTGGGGCGGGGGGGCGTCCGAGCAGTTCTTC
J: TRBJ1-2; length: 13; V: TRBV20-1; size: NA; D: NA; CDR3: CSASDGPDYGYTF; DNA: TGCAGTGCTTCCGACGGACCCGACTATGGCTACACCTTC
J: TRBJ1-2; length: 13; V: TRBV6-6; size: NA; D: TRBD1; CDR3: CASMDRIYYGYTF; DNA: TGTGCCAGCATGGACAGGATATACTATGGCTACACCTTC
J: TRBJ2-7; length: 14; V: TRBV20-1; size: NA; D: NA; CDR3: CSARVGSLVGEQYF; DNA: TGCAGTGCTAGAGTCGGCAGCCTCGTCGGCGAGCAGTACTTC
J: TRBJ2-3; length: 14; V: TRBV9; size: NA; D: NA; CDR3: CASSVFSRGDTQYF; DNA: TGTGCCAGCAGCGTATTTAGTCGGGGAGATACGCAGTATTTT
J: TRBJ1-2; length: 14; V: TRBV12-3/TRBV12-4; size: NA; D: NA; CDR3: CASSRSGEAYGYTF; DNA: TGTGCCAGCAGTCGTTCAGGGGAGGCATATGGCTACACCTTC
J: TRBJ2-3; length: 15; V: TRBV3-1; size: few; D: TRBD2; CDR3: CASSLRGGDTDTQYF; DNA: TGTGCCAGCAGCCTTCGTGGGGGGGACACAGATACGCAGTATTTT
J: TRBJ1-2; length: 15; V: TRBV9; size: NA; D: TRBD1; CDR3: CASSVSRQGNYGYTF; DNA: TGTGCCAGCAGCGTGAGTAGACAGGGGAACTATGGCTACACCTTC
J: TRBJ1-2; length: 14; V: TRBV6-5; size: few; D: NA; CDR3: CASSRVGQDYGYTF; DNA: TGTGCCAGCAGCCGCGTCGGGCAGGACTATGGCTACACCTTC
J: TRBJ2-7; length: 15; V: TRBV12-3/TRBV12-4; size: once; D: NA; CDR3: CASSAQGRGPYEQYF; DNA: TGTGCCAGCAGTGCCCAGGGGAGGGGGCCCTACGAGCAGTACTTC
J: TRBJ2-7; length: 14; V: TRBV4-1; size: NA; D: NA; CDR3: CASSAVGGDYEQYF; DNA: TGCGCCAGCAGCGCAGTGGGGGGTGATTACGAGCAGTACTTC
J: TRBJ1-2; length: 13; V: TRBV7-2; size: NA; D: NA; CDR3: CASSLQEFYGYTF; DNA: TGTGCCAGCAGTCTACAGGAATTCTATGGCTACACCTTC
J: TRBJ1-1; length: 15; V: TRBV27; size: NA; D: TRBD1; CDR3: CASSLSDRAWAEAFF; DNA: TGTGCCAGCAGTTTATCAGACAGGGCGTGGGCTGAAGCTTTCTTT
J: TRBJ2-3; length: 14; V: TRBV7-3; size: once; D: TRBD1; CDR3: CASSSNRGVDTQYF; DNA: TGTGCCAGCAGCTCAAACAGGGGTGTAGATACGCAGTATTTT
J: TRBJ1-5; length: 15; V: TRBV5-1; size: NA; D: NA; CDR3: CASSLGAVQDQPQHF; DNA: TGCGCCAGCAGCTTGGGCGCGGTTCAGGATCAGCCCCAGCATTTT
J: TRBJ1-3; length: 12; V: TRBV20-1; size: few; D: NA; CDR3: CSALYPGNTIYF; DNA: TGCAGTGCTTTATACCCAGGAAACACCATATATTTT
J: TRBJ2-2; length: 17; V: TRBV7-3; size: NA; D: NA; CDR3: CANSLNSGHLGTGELFF; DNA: TGTGCCAACAGCTTAAACTCAGGACACCTGGGGACCGGGGAGCTGTTTTTT
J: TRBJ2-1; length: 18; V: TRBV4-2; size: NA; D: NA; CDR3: CASSRLGGGSNGYNEQFF; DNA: TGTGCCAGCAGCCGATTAGGAGGGGGGTCCAATGGATACAATGAGCAGTTCTTC
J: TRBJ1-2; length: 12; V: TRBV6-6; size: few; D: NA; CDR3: CAGGTAVYGYTF; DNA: TGTGCCGGAGGGACGGCCGTCTATGGCTACACCTTC
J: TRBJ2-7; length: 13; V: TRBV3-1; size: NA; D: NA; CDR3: CASTPQGSYEQYF; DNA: TGTGCCAGCACCCCTCAGGGCTCCTACGAGCAGTACTTC